The clone carrying this TCR beta chain was counted between two and nine times. Its antigen is undetermined. The sample comes from a study of immune cell composition in non-small cell lung cancer. Trimming cost V 2 bases and J 6 bases, with 14 bases left between them. The CDR3 has 15 residues. Germline V gene sequence: CDR1 SEHNR, CDR2 FQNEAQ (reference sequence). The method was immunoSEQ multiplex PCR; TCRdb's version includes in-frame clones alone and lacks a portion of them. This sample carries some 2,000 clones, about 80% of them seen once, and the ten largest clones take around 12%. Findings of the study overall: Tumour-associated clones >0.5% occurred in 25% to 35% of adenocarcinomas, roughly four fifths of squamous. Adenocarcinomas with higher top tumour-associated clone frequency had more reactive TILs. Top 10 clone scores and clonality were higher in squamous than adenocarcinoma.

The sequencing input was lung tumor tissue. The sequence was collected from a human donor with non-small cell lung cancer. This chain joins TRBV7-9 and TRBJ2-1; the D gene is possibly TRBD2 (5 bases). CDR3 nucleotides: TGTGCCAGCAGCTTATCTAGGGAGACGTCCAATGAGCAGTTCTTC. This codes for CASSLSRETSNEQFF.